The clone carrying this TCR beta chain was observed at least ten times. Per the germline V gene, CDR1 is MNHNS and CDR2 is SASEGT. With 0 bases removed from V and 1 base from J, the gap between germline ends came to 10 bases. The CDR3 has 16 residues. These data are taken from a study of CD8+CD57+ T cells in acquired aplastic anemia. The use of genomic DNA as template underpinned the TCR beta VDJ and CDR3 profiling. TCRdb reanalysed the reads using MiXCR and keeps one entry per CDR3 protein. The top ten hold approximately 8% of the sample, which has 250,000 or so distinct CDR3 sequences, more than 40% seen once. Patients who underwent sequencing had shown CD8+CD57+ cell expansion by flow cytometry.

Sequencing was performed on sorted CD4+, CD8+, or CD8+CD57+ T cells (not recorded which) from PBMCs. The receptor comes from a human donor with aplastic anemia. The chain recombines TRBV6-1 with TRBJ1-5; the D gene is possibly TRBD1 (5 bases). The CDR3 DNA follows: TGTGCCAGCAGTGAAGCGCGAGGGGCGAGCAATCAGCCCCAGCATTTT. Amino acid sequence: CASSEARGASNQPQHF.